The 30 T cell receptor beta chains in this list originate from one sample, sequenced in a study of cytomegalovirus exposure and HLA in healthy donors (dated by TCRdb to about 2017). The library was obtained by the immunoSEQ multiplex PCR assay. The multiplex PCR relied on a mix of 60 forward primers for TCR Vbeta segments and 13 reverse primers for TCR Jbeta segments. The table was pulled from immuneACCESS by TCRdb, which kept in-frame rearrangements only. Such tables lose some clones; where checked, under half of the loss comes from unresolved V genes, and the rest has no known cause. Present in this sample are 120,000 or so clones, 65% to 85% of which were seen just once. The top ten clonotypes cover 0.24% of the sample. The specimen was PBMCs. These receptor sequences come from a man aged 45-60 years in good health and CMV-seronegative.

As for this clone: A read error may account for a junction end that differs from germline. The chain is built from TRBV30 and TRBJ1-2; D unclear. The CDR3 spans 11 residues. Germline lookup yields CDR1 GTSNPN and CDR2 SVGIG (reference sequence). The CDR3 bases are TGTGCCTGGCGGACTCCCTATGGCTACCCCTTC. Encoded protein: CAWRTPYGYPF.

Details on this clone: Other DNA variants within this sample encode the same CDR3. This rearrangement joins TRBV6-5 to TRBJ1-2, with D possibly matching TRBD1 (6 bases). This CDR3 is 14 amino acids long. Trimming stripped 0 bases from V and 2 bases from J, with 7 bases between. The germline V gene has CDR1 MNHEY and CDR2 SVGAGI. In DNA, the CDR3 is TGTGCCAGCAGTTACTCTACAGGGAACTATGGCTACACCTTC. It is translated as CASSYSTGNYGYTF.

The CDR3 protein is CASSRGTGGNTEAFF. DNA for the CDR3: TGCGCCAGCAGCAGAGGGACAGGGGGCAACACTGAAGCTTTCTTT. The chain has TRBV5-1 and TRBJ1-1; TRBD1 matches 12 bases. The CDR3 has 15 residues. CDR1 and CDR2 from the germline V gene are SGHRS and YFSETQ. V was pared by 4 bases and J by 2 bases, with 3 bases of the junction left unmatched.

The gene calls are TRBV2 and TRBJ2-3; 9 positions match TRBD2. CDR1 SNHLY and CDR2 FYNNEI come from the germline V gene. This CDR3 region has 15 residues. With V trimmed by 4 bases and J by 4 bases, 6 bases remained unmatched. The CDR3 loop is CASSGAGGQADTQYF. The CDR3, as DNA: TGTGCCAGCAGTGGGGCGGGGGGGCAGGCAGATACGCAGTATTTT.

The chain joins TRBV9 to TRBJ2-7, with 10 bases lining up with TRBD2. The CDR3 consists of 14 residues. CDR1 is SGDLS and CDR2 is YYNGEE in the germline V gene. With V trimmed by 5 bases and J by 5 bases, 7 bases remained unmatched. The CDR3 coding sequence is TGTGCCAGCAGGGCGGGACTAGCGCGTGACGAGCAGTACTTC. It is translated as CASRAGLARDEQYF.

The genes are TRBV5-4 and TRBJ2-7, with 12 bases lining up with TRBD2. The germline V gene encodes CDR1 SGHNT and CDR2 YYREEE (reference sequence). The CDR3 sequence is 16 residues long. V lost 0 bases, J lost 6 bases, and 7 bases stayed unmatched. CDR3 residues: CASSLDLAGGSSEQYF. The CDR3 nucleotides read TGTGCCAGCAGCTTGGACCTAGCGGGAGGGTCGAGCGAGCAGTACTTC.

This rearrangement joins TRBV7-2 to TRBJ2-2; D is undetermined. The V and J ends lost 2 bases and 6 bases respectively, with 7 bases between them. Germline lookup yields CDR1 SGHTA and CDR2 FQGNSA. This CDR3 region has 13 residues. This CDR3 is CASSLIIPGELFF. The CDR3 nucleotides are TGTGCCAGCAGCTTAATTATTCCCGGGGAGCTGTTTTTT.

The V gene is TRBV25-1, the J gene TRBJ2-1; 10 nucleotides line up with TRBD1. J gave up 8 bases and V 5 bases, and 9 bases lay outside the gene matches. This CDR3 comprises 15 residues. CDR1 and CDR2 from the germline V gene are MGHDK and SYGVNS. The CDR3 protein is CASSTRDRGFDEQFF. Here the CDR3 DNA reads TGTGCCAGCAGTACACGGGACAGGGGTTTCGATGAGCAGTTCTTC.

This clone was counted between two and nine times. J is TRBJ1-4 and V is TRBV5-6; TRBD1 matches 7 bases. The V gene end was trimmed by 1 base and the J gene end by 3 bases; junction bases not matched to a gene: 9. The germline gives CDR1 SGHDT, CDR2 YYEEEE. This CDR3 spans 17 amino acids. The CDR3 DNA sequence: TGTGCCAGCAGCTTGTGGCGTAGGACAGGAGCTAATGAAAAACTGTTTTTT. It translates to CASSLWRRTGANEKLFF.

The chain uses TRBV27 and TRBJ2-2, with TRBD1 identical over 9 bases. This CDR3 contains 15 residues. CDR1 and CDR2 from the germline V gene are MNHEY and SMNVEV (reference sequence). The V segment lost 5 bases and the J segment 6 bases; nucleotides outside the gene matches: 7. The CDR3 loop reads CASSPGQGIAGELFF. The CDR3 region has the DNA TGTGCCAGCAGTCCGGGACAGGGTATAGCCGGGGAGCTGTTTTTT.

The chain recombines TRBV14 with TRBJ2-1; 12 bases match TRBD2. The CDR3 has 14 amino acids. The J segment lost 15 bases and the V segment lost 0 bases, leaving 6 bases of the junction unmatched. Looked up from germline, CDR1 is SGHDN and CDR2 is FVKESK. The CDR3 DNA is TGTGCCAGCAGCCAAGAACTAGCGGGGGGAGTCTTGTTCTTC. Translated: CASSQELAGGVLFF.

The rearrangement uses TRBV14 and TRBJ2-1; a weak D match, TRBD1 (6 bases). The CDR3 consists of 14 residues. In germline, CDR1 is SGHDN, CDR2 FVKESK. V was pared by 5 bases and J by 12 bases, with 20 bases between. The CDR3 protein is CASSYTGLDGWQFF. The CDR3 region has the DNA TGTGCCAGCAGCTACACAGGGTTGGATGGATGGCAGTTCTTC.

This CDR3 reads CASSHPRQGNTEAFF. The CDR3 DNA reads TGCGCCAGCAGTCATCCGAGACAGGGGAACACTGAAGCTTTCTTT. The J gene is TRBJ1-1, the V gene TRBV23-1; 7 bases align to TRBD1. TRBV23-1 counts as an open reading frame of uncertain function. V lost 3 bases and J lost 1; bases outside the gene matches: 5. The CDR3 length is 15 residues.

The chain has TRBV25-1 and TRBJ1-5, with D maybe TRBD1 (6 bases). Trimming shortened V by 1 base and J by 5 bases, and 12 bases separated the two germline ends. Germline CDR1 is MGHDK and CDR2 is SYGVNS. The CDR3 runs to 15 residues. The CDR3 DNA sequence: TGTGCCAGCAGTGAATTTGGTGAGGGGGATCAGCCCCAGCATTTT. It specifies CASSEFGEGDQPQHF.

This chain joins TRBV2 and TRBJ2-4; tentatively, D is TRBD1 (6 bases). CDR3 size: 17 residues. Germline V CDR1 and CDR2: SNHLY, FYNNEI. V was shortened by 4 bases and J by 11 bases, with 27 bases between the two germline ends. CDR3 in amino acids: CASSAIRGATWGTFQYF. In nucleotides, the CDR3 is TGTGCCAGCAGTGCTATCAGGGGCGCCACTTGGGGAACATTTCAGTACTTC. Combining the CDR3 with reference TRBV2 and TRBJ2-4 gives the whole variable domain EPEVTQTPSHQVTQMGQEVILRCVPISNHLYFYWYRQILGQKVEFLVSFYNNEISEKSEIFDDQFSVERPDGSNFTLKIRSTKLEDSAMYFCASSAIRGATWGTFQYFGAGTRLSVL.

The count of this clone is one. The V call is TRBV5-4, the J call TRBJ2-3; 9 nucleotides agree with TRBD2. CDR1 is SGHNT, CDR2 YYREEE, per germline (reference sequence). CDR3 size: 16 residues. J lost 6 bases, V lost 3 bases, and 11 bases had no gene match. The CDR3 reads CASSSGSSGIWDTQYF. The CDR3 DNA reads TGTGCCAGCAGCTCGGGTTCTAGCGGGATTTGGGATACGCAGTATTTT.

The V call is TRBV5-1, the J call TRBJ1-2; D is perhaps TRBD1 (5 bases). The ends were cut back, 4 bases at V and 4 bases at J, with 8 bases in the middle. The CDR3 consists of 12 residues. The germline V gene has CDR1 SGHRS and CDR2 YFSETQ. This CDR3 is CASSPGGYGYTF. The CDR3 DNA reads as TGCGCCAGCAGCCCCGGGGGCTATGGCTACACCTTC.

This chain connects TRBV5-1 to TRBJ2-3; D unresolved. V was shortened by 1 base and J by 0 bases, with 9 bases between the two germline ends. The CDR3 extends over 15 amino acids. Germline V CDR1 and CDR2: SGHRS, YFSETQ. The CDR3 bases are TGCGCCAGCAGCTTGATTAGGAGTAGCACAGATACGCAGTATTTT. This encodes CASSLIRSSTDTQYF.

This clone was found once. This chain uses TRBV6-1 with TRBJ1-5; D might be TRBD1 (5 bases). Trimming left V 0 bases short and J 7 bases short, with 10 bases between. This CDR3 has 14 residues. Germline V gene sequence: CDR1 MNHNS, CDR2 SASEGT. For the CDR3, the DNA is TGTGCCAGCAGTGAAGCGTCAGGGTTACAGCCCCAGCATTTT. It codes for CASSEASGLQPQHF.

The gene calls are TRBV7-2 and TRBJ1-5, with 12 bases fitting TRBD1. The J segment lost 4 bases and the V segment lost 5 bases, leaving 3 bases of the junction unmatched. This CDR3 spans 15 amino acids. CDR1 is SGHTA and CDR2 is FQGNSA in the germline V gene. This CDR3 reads CASSRDRGRNQPQHF. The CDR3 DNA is TGTGCCAGCAGCCGGGACAGGGGGCGAAATCAGCCCCAGCATTTT.

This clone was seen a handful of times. Here the CDR3 DNA reads TGTGCCAGTAGTGCTCTAGCGGGGAACACCGGGGAGCTGTTTTTT. Amino acid sequence: CASSALAGNTGELFF. The rearrangement links TRBV19 to TRBJ2-2; 8 bases line up with TRBD2. With 5 bases clipped from V and 1 base from J, the junction kept 3 bases outside the gene matches. There are 15 residues in the CDR3. CDR1 LNHDA and CDR2 SQIVND come from the germline V gene (reference sequence).

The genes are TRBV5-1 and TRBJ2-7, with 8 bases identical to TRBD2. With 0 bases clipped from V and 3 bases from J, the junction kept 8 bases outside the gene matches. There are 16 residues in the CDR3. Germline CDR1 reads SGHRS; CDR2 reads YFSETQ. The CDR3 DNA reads TGCGCCAGCAGCTTGGGTGGAGCGGGGGCTAACTACGAGCAGTACTTC. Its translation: CASSLGGAGANYEQYF.

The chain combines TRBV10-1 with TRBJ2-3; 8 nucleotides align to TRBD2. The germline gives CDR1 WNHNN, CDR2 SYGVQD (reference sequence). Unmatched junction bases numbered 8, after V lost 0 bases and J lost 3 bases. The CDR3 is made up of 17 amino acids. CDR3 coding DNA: TGCGCCAGCAGTGAGTCGATGACGGGAGGGTTGACAGATACGCAGTATTTT. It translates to CASSESMTGGLTDTQYF.

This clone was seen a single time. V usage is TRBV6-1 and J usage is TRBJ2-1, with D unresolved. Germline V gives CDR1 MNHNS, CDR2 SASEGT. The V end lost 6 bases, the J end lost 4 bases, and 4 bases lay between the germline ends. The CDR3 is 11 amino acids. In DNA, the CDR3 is TGTGCCAGCAGGGAGTACAATGAGCAGTTCTTC. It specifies CASREYNEQFF.

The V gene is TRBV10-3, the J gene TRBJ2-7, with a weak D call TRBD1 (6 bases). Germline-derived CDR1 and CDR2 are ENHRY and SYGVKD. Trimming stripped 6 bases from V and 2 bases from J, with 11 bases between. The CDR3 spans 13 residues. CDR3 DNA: TGTGCCATCAGGGCAGGGGAAACCTACGAGCAGTACTTC. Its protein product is CAIRAGETYEQYF.

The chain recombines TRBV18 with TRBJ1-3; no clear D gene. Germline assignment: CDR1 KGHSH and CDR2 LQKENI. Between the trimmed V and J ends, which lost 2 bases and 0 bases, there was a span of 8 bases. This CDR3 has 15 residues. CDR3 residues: CASSPARDSGNTIYF. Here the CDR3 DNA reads TGTGCCAGCTCACCAGCCCGGGACTCTGGAAACACCATATATTTT.

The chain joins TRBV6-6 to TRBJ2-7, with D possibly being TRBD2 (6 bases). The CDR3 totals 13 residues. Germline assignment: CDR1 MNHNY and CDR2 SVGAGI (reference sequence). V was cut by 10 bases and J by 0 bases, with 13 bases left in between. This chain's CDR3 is CAIRDGSSYEQYF. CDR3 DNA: TGTGCCATCAGGGACGGGAGCTCCTACGAGCAGTACTTC.

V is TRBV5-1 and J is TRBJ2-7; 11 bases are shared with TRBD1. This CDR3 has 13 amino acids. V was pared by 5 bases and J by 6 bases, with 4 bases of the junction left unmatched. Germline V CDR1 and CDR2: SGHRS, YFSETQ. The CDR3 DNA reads TGCGCCAGCAGACCCGGGACAGGGGGCGAGCAGTACTTC. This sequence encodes CASRPGTGGEQYF.

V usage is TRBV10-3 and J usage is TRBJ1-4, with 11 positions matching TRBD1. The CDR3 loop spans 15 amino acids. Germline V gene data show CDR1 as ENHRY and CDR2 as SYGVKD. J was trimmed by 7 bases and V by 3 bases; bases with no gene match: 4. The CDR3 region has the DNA TGTGCCATCAGTGAACCGGGACAGGGGGGTGAAAAACTGTTTTTT. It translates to CAISEPGQGGEKLFF.

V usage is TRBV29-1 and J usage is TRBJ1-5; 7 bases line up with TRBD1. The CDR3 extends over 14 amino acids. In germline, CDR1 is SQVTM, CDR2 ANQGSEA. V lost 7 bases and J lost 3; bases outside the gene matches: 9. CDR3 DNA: TGCAGCGCCCGCCAGGGGGACTCCAATCAGCCCCAGCATTTT. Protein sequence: CSARQGDSNQPQHF.